These 8 T cell receptor beta chains were all obtained from the same sample, sequenced in a study of OX40 agonist ivuxolimab in advanced cancers. TCRdb's table, derived via immunoSEQ multiplex PCR, lists solely in-frame clones and lacks some. Of tens of thousands of clones listed, roughly 85% are singletons. The material sequenced was CD4+ or CD8+ T cells sorted from blood, taken in a trial of the OX40 agonist ivuxolimab. These receptors all stem from an adult with an advanced solid tumor such as melanoma, head and neck, liver or kidney cancer.

This chain uses TRBV9 with TRBJ2-3; TRBD2 aligns across 13 bases. The V gene end was trimmed by 3 bases and the J gene end by 9 bases; junction bases not matched to a gene: 13. CDR3 length: 17 residues. The germline V gene has CDR1 SGDLS and CDR2 YYNGEE. CDR3 protein: CASSAISSTSGRNTQYF. The CDR3 DNA is TGTGCCAGCAGCGCGATCTCCTCGACTAGCGGGAGGAACACGCAGTATTTT.

This clone was seen just once. This chain connects TRBV5-4 to TRBJ2-5; TRBD2 matches 7 bases. This CDR3 has 17 residues. Germline lookup yields CDR1 SGHNT and CDR2 YYREEE (reference sequence). Germline trimming cut 0 bases from V and 4 bases from J; bases unmatched to any gene: 12. Here the CDR3 reads CASSLAASGKISETQYF. The CDR3, as DNA: TGTGCCAGCAGCTTGGCGGCTAGCGGCAAAATTTCAGAGACCCAGTACTTC.

The V call is TRBV2, the J call TRBJ2-7; 11 bases line up with TRBD2. J was trimmed by 0 bases and V by 7 bases; bases with no gene match: 5. The CDR3 spans 15 residues. Germline V CDR1 and CDR2: SNHLY, FYNNEI. For the CDR3, the DNA is TGTGCCAGCACGGGACTAGCGGATCCCTCCTACGAGCAGTACTTC. Translating gives CASTGLADPSYEQYF. Variable domain in full (rest from reference TRBV2 and TRBJ2-7): EPEVTQTPSHQVTQMGQEVILRCVPISNHLYFYWYRQILGQKVEFLVSFYNNEISEKSEIFDDQFSVERPDGSNFTLKIRSTKLEDSAMYFCASTGLADPSYEQYFGPGTRLTVT.

This chain connects TRBV5-6 to TRBJ2-5; 9 nucleotides line up with TRBD2. The V and J ends lost 4 bases and 2 bases, in that order; junction bases with no gene match: 9. The CDR3 sequence is 16 residues long. Per the germline V gene, CDR1 is SGHDT and CDR2 is YYEEEE. CDR3 DNA sequence: TGTGCCAGCAGCCCGACTTCAGCGGGAGGTCAAGAGACCCAGTACTTC. It is translated as CASSPTSAGGQETQYF.

The chain uses TRBV6-1 and TRBJ1-5; D is ambiguous. The CDR3 length is 12 residues. V lost 7 bases, J lost 6 bases, and 10 bases lay in between. From germline, CDR1 is MNHNS and CDR2 SASEGT. CDR3 residues: CASKGGGQPQHF. The CDR3 nucleotides read TGTGCCAGCAAGGGTGGAGGTCAGCCCCAGCATTTT.

The V and J genes are TRBV19 and TRBJ1-4; 9 bases agree with TRBD1. There are 15 residues in the CDR3. Germline CDR1 reads LNHDA; CDR2 reads SQIVND (reference sequence). V was pared by 1 base and J by 7 bases, with 4 bases of the junction left unmatched. CDR3 nucleotide sequence: TGTGCCAGTAGTATAGGGACAGGGGATGGTGAAAAACTGTTTTTT. Its protein product is CASSIGTGDGEKLFF.

V and J are TRBV6-1 and TRBJ1-1, with D tentatively TRBD1 (5 bases). Per germline, CDR1 MNHNS and CDR2 SASEGT. This CDR3 contains 14 residues. Trimming cost V 1 base and J 9 bases, with 15 bases left between them. CDR3 nucleotide sequence: TGTGCCAGCAGTGAAGAAGGGGCTTTTAGAAAAGCTTTCTTT. Amino acid sequence: CASSEEGAFRKAFF.

The rearrangement links TRBV9 to TRBJ1-5; no clear D. Per germline, CDR1 SGDLS and CDR2 YYNGEE. The V end was cut by 0 bases, the J end by 6 bases, with 7 bases between. The CDR3 sequence is 13 residues long. This CDR3 reads CASSVEESQPQHF. The CDR3 DNA follows: TGTGCCAGCAGCGTAGAGGAATCTCAGCCCCAGCATTTT.